This T cell receptor beta chain is drawn from a study of monozygotic twins with inflammatory bowel disease. Findings and caveats of the study: Twins with IBD had fewer clonotypes in common with others than healthy twins, particularly during disease activity.

This CDR3 is built from 15 residues. CDR1 and CDR2 from the germline V gene are KGHSH and LQKENI. Concerning this clonotype: What it recognizes is unknown.

With the 5' RACE reads reprocessed, TCRdb shows one record per CDR3 protein and no DNA. The table for this sample gives approximately 380,000 distinct CDR3 sequences. V is TRBV18 and J is TRBJ1-1; TCRdb indicates TRBD1, and absent DNA this call remains unverified. The specimen sequenced was blood. The TCR sequence derives from a human donor with ulcerative colitis or Crohn's disease, or a healthy co-twin of an affected twin (not recorded which). CDR3 loop: CASSPQGQGSTEAFF.